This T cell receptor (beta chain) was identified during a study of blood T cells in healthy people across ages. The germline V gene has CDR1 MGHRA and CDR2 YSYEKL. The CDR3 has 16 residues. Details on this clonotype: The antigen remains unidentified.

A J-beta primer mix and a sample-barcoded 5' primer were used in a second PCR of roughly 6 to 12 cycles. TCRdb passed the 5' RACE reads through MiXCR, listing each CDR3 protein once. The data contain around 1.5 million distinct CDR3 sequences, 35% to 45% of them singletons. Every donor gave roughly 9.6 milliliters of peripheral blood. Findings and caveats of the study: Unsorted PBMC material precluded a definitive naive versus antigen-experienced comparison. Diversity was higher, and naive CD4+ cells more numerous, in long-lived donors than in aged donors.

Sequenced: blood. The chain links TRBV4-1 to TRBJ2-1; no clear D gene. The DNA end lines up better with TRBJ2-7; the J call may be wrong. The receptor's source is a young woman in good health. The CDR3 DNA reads TGCGCCAGCAGCCAAGTACCGCTCGGTTCCTACAATGAGCAGTACTTC. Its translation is CASSQVPLGSYNEQYF.